What follows are 22 T cell receptor beta chains derived from one specimen sequenced in a study of cytomegalovirus exposure and HLA in healthy donors. Primers included in the PCR were 60 Vbeta and 13 Jbeta primers. Some clones are missing from TCRdb's copy, which holds only in-frame ones; the method was immunoSEQ multiplex PCR. The sample totals more than 90,000 clones. Sample: PBMCs. The receptors were gathered from a man aged 30 to 45 in good health and CMV-seronegative.

As regards this clone: The conserved closing phenylalanine or tryptophan is absent in this CDR3, likely reflecting a read error. The rearrangement links TRBV2 to TRBJ2-7, with D possibly TRBD1 on 6 matching bases. The ends were cut back, 9 bases at V and 3 bases at J, with 12 bases in the middle. In germline, CDR1 is SNHLY, CDR2 FYNNEI. This CDR3 is 12 amino acids long. The CDR3 DNA sequence: TGTGCCAGACAGGGCCCGAACTACGAGCAGTACCTC. This sequence encodes CARQGPNYEQYL.

The chain couples TRBV29-1 to TRBJ1-2, with a tentative D call TRBD1 (5 bases). This CDR3 has 15 residues. Germline V gene lookup returns CDR1 SQVTM and CDR2 ANQGSEA. With 6 bases removed from V and 2 bases from J, the gap between germline ends came to 19 bases. This CDR3 reads CSVGIRREGNYGYTF. CDR3 DNA sequence: TGCAGCGTGGGGATTCGCAGGGAGGGGAACTATGGCTACACCTTC. The whole variable domain, filled in from reference TRBV29-1 and TRBJ1-2, reads SAVISQKPSRDICQRGTSLTIQCQVDSQVTMMFWYRQQPGQSLTLIATANQGSEATYESGFVIDKFPISRPNLTFSTLTVSNMSPEDSSIYLCSVGIRREGNYGYTFGSGTRLTVV.

CDR3 residues: CASSPWDRPYEQYF. CDR3 DNA: TGTGCCAGCAGCCCATGGGACAGGCCCTACGAGCAGTACTTC. The V call is TRBV11-3, the J call TRBJ2-7, with 8 bases lining up with TRBD1. This CDR3 comprises 14 residues. J was trimmed by 2 bases and V by 5 bases; bases with no gene match: 5. Germline V lookup: CDR1 SGHNT, CDR2 YENEEA.

The V and J genes are TRBV25-1 and TRBJ2-7, with D unresolved. Trimming took 5 bases from V and 4 from J, leaving 12 bases between them. The CDR3 has 13 residues. Germline CDR1 and CDR2: MGHDK and SYGVNS. CDR3 sequence: CASSPPDRYEQYF. The CDR3 coding sequence is TGTGCCAGCAGTCCGCCAGATCGTTACGAGCAGTACTTC.

The rearrangement links TRBV4-2 to TRBJ1-5, with 10 bases that match TRBD1. The CDR3 loop spans 15 amino acids. J lost 9 bases, V lost 1 base, and 6 bases had no gene match. Per the germline V gene, CDR1 is LGHNA and CDR2 is YNFKEQ. CDR3 in amino acids: CASSQGGTGVSPQHF. In nucleotides, the CDR3 is TGTGCCAGCAGCCAAGGAGGGACAGGGGTATCGCCCCAGCATTTT.

V is TRBV2 and J is TRBJ2-7; 9 bases line up with TRBD1. CDR1 SNHLY and CDR2 FYNNEI come from the germline V gene. J was trimmed by 3 bases and V by 9 bases; bases with no gene match: 15. This CDR3 contains 16 residues. The DNA for the CDR3 is TGTGCCAGGGGCCTTTCACTTCCGGGACAGGGCTACGAGCAGTACTTC. Its protein product is CARGLSLPGQGYEQYF.

The genes are TRBV7-9 and TRBJ2-1; maybe TRBD1 (5 bases). The CDR3 runs 15 residues. Germline V gene sequence: CDR1 SEHNR, CDR2 FQNEAQ (reference sequence). V was trimmed by 1 base and J by 4 bases, leaving 11 bases between them. The CDR3 loop is CASSLVPGLYNEQFF. The CDR3 DNA reads TGTGCCAGCAGCTTAGTACCAGGGTTATACAATGAGCAGTTCTTC.

The chain uses TRBV5-5 and TRBJ1-6, with TRBD1 as a possible D gene (6 bases). Between the trimmed V and J ends, which lost 5 bases and 0 bases, there was a span of 21 bases. The CDR3 is made up of 19 amino acids. Germline CDR1 reads SGHKS; CDR2 reads YYEKEE (reference sequence). The CDR3 spells CASRGGAGEIRSYNSPLHF. The CDR3 nucleotides read TGTGCCAGCAGGGGGGGGGCAGGGGAGATTCGCTCCTATAATTCACCCCTCCACTTT.

V and J are TRBV20-1 and TRBJ2-3; D gene ambiguous. The CDR3 runs to 11 residues. CDR1 is DFQATT and CDR2 is SNEGSKA in the germline V gene (reference sequence). V lost 6 bases and J lost 4, with 8 bases in between. CDR3 amino acids: CSAPAADTQYF. In DNA, the CDR3 is TGCAGTGCCCCCGCGGCAGATACGCAGTATTTT.

The V and J genes are TRBV9 and TRBJ1-1, with 7 bases matching TRBD1. The CDR3 sequence is 15 residues long. The junction had 8 bases not matched to a gene; V was cut back by 4 bases and J by 2 bases. Germline-derived CDR1 and CDR2 are SGDLS and YYNGEE. In DNA, the CDR3 is TGTGCCAGCAGCCCTGACGGACAGGTTAACACTGAAGCTTTCTTT. This encodes CASSPDGQVNTEAFF.

The chain carries TRBV10-1 and TRBJ1-5; 11 positions match TRBD1. The CDR3 spans 13 residues. Looked up from germline, CDR1 is WNHNN and CDR2 is SYGVQD (reference sequence). With V trimmed by 8 bases and J by 7 bases, 4 bases remained unmatched. The CDR3 region is CASLDRGPQPQHF. DNA for the CDR3: TGCGCCAGCTTGGACAGGGGGCCCCAGCCCCAGCATTTT.

The rearrangement joins TRBV9 to TRBJ2-5, with a possible D match to TRBD2 (6 bases). V lost 4 bases and J lost 2, with 15 bases in between. Germline assignment: CDR1 SGDLS and CDR2 YYNGEE. The CDR3 totals 15 residues. Here the CDR3 DNA reads TGTGCCAGCAGCCCCGGAGGGGCCCAACAAGAGACCCAGTACTTC. Protein sequence: CASSPGGAQQETQYF.

J is TRBJ2-4 and V is TRBV6-5; D may be TRBD2 (6 bases). The CDR3 has 15 residues. Germline-derived CDR1 and CDR2 are MNHEY and SVGAGI. Trimming cost V 0 bases and J 2 bases, with 8 bases left between them. The CDR3 coding sequence is TGTGCCAGCAGTTACTCCCGGGAGCCCAAAAACATTCAGTACTTC. Encoded protein: CASSYSREPKNIQYF.

The chain carries TRBV2 and TRBJ2-2; D is perhaps TRBD2 (5 bases). Trimming left V 8 bases short and J 1 base short, with 11 bases between. The CDR3 is made up of 14 amino acids. Per the germline V gene, CDR1 is SNHLY and CDR2 is FYNNEI. Here the CDR3 DNA reads TGTGCCAGCGGAGGCAGGAAGAACACCGGGGAGCTGTTTTTT. Amino acid sequence: CASGGRKNTGELFF.

The rearrangement joins TRBV4-3 to TRBJ1-2; D is undetermined. Deletions cut 4 bases from V and 5 bases from J, with 11 bases between. The CDR3 is 13 amino acids. The germline V gene encodes CDR1 LGHNA and CDR2 YSLEER. Here the CDR3 DNA reads TGCGCCAGCAGCCCGGGGTTGGGGTATGGCTACACCTTC. It encodes CASSPGLGYGYTF.

V gene TRBV4-1 combines with J gene TRBJ2-3; 9 bases are a match to TRBD2. With 4 bases clipped from V and 2 bases from J, the junction kept 4 bases outside the gene matches. The CDR3 is 15 amino acids. Looked up from germline, CDR1 is MGHRA and CDR2 is YSYEKL. The CDR3 spells CASSPSGGHTDTQYF. The CDR3 DNA is TGCGCCAGCAGCCCCAGCGGGGGGCACACAGATACGCAGTATTTT.

J is TRBJ1-4 and V is TRBV23-1; a weak D match, TRBD1 (5 bases). TRBV23-1 is known as an ORF, though its function is uncertain. The CDR3 length is 19 residues. Deletions cut 4 bases from V and 1 base from J, with 22 bases between. The CDR3, as DNA: TGCGCCAGCAGTCCCTCCTCAGGGTGGAAATTGCTAACTAATGAAAAACTGTTTTTT. This codes for CASSPSSGWKLLTNEKLFF.

The chain links TRBV5-1 to TRBJ1-6; perhaps TRBD1 as D (5 bases). Trimming cost V 1 base and J 5 bases, with 10 bases left between them. CDR1 and CDR2 from the germline V gene are SGHRS and YFSETQ. The CDR3 contains 15 residues. CDR3 nucleotides: TGCGCCAGCAGCTTGTTAGGGGTCAATAATTCACCCCTCCACTTT. It translates to CASSLLGVNNSPLHF.

The chain carries TRBV7-9 and TRBJ1-1, with 7 bases that match TRBD1. The CDR3 contains 15 residues. Trimming at V came to 5 bases and at J to 7 bases, leaving 13 bases not matched to a gene. Germline values: CDR1 SEHNR, CDR2 FQNEAQ (reference sequence). CDR3 loop: CASSTMTGTNFEAFF. The CDR3 DNA reads TGTGCCAGCAGCACCATGACAGGGACCAACTTTGAAGCTTTCTTT.

The CDR3 nucleotides are TGTGCCAGCCCACCCTCAGCCACAGCAACCACAGATACGCAGTATTTT. It yields the protein CASPPSATATTDTQYF. The chain is built from TRBV6-6 and TRBJ2-3; D is ambiguous. This CDR3 is built from 16 residues. The V and J ends lost 8 bases and 2 bases respectively, with 20 bases between them. The germline V gene encodes CDR1 MNHNY and CDR2 SVGAGI (reference sequence).

The rearrangement links TRBV2 to TRBJ2-2; 7 bases match TRBD1. V shed 4 bases, J shed 1 base, and the junction held 3 bases outside the gene matches. The CDR3 extends over 15 amino acids. Germline V gene sequence: CDR1 SNHLY, CDR2 FYNNEI. The CDR3 loop reads CASSGQGRNTGELFF. CDR3 coding DNA: TGTGCCAGCAGTGGACAGGGCCGGAACACCGGGGAGCTGTTTTTT. The full variable domain, completed using reference TRBV2 and TRBJ2-2, is EPEVTQTPSHQVTQMGQEVILRCVPISNHLYFYWYRQILGQKVEFLVSFYNNEISEKSEIFDDQFSVERPDGSNFTLKIRSTKLEDSAMYFCASSGQGRNTGELFFGEGSRLTVL.

The chain carries TRBV25-1 and TRBJ1-2, with D possibly TRBD1 on 5 matching bases. V lost 9 bases and J 3 bases, leaving 14 bases between the germline ends. Germline CDR1 is MGHDK and CDR2 is SYGVNS. The CDR3 has 13 residues. Here the CDR3 DNA reads TGTGCCAGTGGGGGGAGGGGCGACTATGGCTACACCTTC. Its translation: CASGGRGDYGYTF.